The clone carrying this T cell receptor beta chain was detected many times. Time point here: newly diagnosed GD, antithyroid drugs for less than 3 months. Generation of the TCR library employed RNA extracted from PBMCs. Graves' disease diagnoses used American Thyroid Association guidelines. Approximately 10-milliliter peripheral blood samples went into EDTA tubes. This entry is derived from a study of regulatory T cells in long-lasting Graves disease. Both iRepertoire HTBI primers and Arm-PCR of CDR3 regions were used to build the TCR beta libraries. TCRdb processed the multiplex PCR reads anew with MiXCR; each CDR3 protein has one entry. The sample lists roughly 350,000 distinct CDR3 sequences; around 15% were seen once. These data are also associated with another study on T cells in Graves' hyperthyroidism and ophthalmopathy.

The sequencing used peripheral blood mononuclear cells (PBMCs), collected at new diagnosis, from a patient treated with antithyroid drugs. The clonotype comes from a young woman with Graves disease.

The DNA for the CDR3 is TGCGCCAGCAGCTTGGGCCCAGGGCTGAATGAGCAGTTCTTC. This codes for CASSLGPGLNEQFF. The V and J genes are TRBV5-1 and TRBJ2-1; D possibly corresponds to TRBD1 (5 bases). Germline loops: CDR1 SGHRS, CDR2 YFSETQ. Trimming took off 0 bases at V and 7 bases at J, with 11 bases between the two ends. The CDR3 runs to 14 residues.